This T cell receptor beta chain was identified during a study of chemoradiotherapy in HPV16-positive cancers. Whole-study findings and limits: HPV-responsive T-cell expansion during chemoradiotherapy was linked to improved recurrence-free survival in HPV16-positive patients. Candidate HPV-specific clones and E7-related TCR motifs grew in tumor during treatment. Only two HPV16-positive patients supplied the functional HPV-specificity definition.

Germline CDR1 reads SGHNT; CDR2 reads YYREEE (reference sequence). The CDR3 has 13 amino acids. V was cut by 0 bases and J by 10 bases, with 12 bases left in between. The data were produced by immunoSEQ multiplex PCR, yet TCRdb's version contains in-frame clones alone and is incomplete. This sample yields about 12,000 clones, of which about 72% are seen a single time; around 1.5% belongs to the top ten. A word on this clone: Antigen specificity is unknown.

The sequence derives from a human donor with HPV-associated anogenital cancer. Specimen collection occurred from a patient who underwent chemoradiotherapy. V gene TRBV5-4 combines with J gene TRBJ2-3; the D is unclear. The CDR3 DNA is TGTGCCAGCAGCTTGGTTCTAGGGCAGGCGCAGTATTTT. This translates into CASSLVLGQAQYF.